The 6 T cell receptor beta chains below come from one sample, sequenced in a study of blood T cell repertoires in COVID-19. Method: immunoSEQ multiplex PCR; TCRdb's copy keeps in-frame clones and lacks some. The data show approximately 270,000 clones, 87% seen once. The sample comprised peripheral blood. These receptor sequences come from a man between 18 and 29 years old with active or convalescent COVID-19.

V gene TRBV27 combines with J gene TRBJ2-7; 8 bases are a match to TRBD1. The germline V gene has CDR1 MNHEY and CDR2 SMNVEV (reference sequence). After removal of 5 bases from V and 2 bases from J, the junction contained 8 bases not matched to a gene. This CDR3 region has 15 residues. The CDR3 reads CASSAYRGDAYEQYF. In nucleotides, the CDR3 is TGTGCCAGCAGTGCTTACAGGGGGGACGCCTACGAGCAGTACTTC.

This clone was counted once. The DNA of the CDR3 is TGTGCCAGCAGCTTAGGACTAGTCGCCTACGAGCAGTACTTC. Its protein product is CASSLGLVAYEQYF. The J gene is TRBJ2-7, the V gene TRBV11-2; maybe TRBD2 (6 bases). There are 14 residues in the CDR3. In germline, CDR1 is SGHAT, CDR2 FQNNGV. The germline V and J ends were trimmed by 1 base and 2 bases, with 9 bases remaining between them.

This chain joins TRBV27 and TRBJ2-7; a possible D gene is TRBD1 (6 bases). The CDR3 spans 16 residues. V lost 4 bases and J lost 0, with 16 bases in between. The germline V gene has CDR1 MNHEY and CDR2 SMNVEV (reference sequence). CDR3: CASSSPIRDNSYEQYF. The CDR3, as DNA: TGTGCCAGCAGTTCCCCCATTAGGGACAACTCCTACGAGCAGTACTTC.

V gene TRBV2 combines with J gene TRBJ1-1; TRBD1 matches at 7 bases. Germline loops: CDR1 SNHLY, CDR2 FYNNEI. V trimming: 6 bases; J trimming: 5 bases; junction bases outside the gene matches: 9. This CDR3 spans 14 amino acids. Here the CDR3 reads CASRRDSLKTEAFF. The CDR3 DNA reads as TGTGCCAGCAGGCGGGACAGCCTAAAAACTGAAGCTTTCTTT.

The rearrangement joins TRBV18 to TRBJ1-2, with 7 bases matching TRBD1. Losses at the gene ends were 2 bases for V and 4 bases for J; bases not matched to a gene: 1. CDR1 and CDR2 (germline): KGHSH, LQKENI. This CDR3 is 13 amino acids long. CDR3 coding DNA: TGTGCCAGCTCACCATCAGGGGGCTATGGCTACACCTTC. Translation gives CASSPSGGYGYTF.

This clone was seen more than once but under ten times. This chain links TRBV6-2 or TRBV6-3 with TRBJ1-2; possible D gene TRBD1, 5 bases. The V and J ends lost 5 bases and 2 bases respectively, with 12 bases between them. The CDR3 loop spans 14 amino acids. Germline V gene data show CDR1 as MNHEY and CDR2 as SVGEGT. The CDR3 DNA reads TGTGCCAGCAGTCGGAGATCAGGGAACTATGGCTACACCTTC. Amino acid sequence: CASSRRSGNYGYTF.